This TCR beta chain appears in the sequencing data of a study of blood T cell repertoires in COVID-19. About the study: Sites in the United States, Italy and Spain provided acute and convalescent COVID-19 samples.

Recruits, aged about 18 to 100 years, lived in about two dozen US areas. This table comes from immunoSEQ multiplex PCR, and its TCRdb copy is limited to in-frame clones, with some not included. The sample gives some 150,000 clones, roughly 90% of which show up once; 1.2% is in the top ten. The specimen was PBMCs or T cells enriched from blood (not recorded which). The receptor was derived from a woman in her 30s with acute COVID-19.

This chain's CDR3 is CAWSVRGSGADTQYF. The CDR3 region has the DNA TGTGCCTGGAGTGTACGGGGGAGTGGAGCAGATACGCAGTATTTT. This chain connects TRBV30 to TRBJ2-3, with a tentative D call TRBD2 (6 bases). This CDR3 spans 15 amino acids. Per the germline V gene, CDR1 is GTSNPN and CDR2 is SVGIG (reference sequence). V lost 0 bases to trimming and J lost 4 bases, with 14 bases between them. The whole variable domain, filled in from reference TRBV30 and TRBJ2-3, reads SQTIHQWPATLVQPVGSPLSLECTVEGTSNPNLYWYRQAAGRGLQLLFYSVGIGQISSEVPQNLSASRPQDRQFILSSKKLLLSDSGFYLCAWSVRGSGADTQYFGPGTRLTVL.